This entry concerns a single TCR beta chain. What it binds is not known. This entry is derived from a study of regulatory T cells in long-lasting Graves disease. Time point: newly diagnosed GD, antithyroid drugs for less than 3 months. PBMC RNA was the source of the TCR library. For TCR beta, libraries came from iRepertoire HTBI primers and Arm-PCR of CDR3 regions. Each CDR3 protein is one row after TCRdb ran MiXCR on the multiplex PCR reads. Here the sample spans approximately 480,000 distinct CDR3 sequences, around 15% being singletons. V was cut by 5 bases and J by 4 bases, with 12 bases left in between. This CDR3 has 14 residues. Germline loops: CDR1 SGHNT, CDR2 YENEEA. The study's findings and limits: TRBV28 was favored in persistent disease, as were TRBJ1-2 and TRBJ2-5. The TCR repertoire of persistent Graves' patients was less diverse than that of newly diagnosed ones.

These data were also filed under a second study, of T cells in Graves' hyperthyroidism and ophthalmopathy. As reported in that work: Criteria for exclusion of patients were uncontrolled infection, other autoimmune disease, pregnancy or lactation. Model-based prediction identified ophthalmopathy a median roughly six months prior to its onset.

This material consisted of peripheral blood mononuclear cells (PBMCs), taken at new diagnosis, from a patient treated with antithyroid drugs. The source of this sequence is a man aged 35 to 55 with Graves disease. The chain recombines TRBV11-3 with TRBJ2-1, with D possibly being TRBD2 (6 bases). CDR3 protein: CASSGQSGYNEQFF. DNA of the CDR3: TGTGCCAGCAGCGGTCAAAGCGGGTACAATGAGCAGTTCTTC.